This TCR beta chain was recovered during a study of response to subunit inactivated influenza vaccine (dated by TCRdb to 2016 to 2019). About the investigation overall: To follow how T cells responded to a trivalent subunit inactivated influenza vaccine, the researchers relied on deep quantitative profiling of the T cell receptor repertoire.

General findings and caveats noted by the study authors: The authors proposed that each seasonal influenza vaccination may bring in only a limited number of new T cells.

V loses 6 bases of germline sequence and J loses 1 base, and the interval between the two ends is 18 bases. The CDR3 measures 16 amino acids from cysteine to phenylalanine. The sequence is cut down to CDR3 DNA, 48 bases in frame from base 1. According to the germline V gene (reference sequence), CDR1 reads LNHDA and CDR2 reads SQIVND. Turning to this clonotype: Its antigen is not yet known. Base qualities were left out, and no much larger clone turns up one base away.

Library preparation was by RT-PCR. TCRdb records Illumina HiSeq 2500 as the sequencer. The public reads were reprocessed in TCRdb via fastp at Q25 and MiXCR, keeping in-frame beta chains. Entries that share a CDR3 protein sequence are merged under the most common genes and DNA. This sample has about 300,000 distinct CDR3 sequences in its table, and around 20% of those were observed once. The leading ten clones occupy approximately 10% of the sample. Sequencing used PBMCs from blood, obtained about 20 months after vaccination. This chain joins TRBV19 to TRBJ1-1; a tentative D match to TRBD1 spans 5 bases. The clonotype originates from a man aged 45 to 70 who received an inactivated influenza vaccine. Donor details come from another sample of the same person, matched by shared clones. The CDR3 loop reads CASRSGAGYTNTEAFF. In nucleotides, the sequence is TGTGCCAGTAGGAGCGGGGCAGGGTACACGAACACTGAAGCTTTCTTT. The CDR3 plus the reference TRBV19 and TRBJ1-1 genes for the other parts give the full variable domain: DGGITQSPKYLFRKEGQNVTLSCEQNLNHDAMYWYRQDPGQGLRLIYYSQIVNDFQKGDIAEGYSVSREKKESFPLTVTSAQKNPTAFYLCASRSGAGYTNTEAFFGQGTRLTVV.